The next 14 T cell receptor beta chains were all read from a single sample in a study of human T cells and chemical hapten exposure. Regarding time point: pre-sensitization, week 0. Stated treatment: therapeutic diphenylcyclopropenone sensitization with weekly scalp DPC. TCRdb processed the RACE reads anew with MiXCR; each CDR3 protein has one entry. The top ten clones hold 7% to 10% of a sample with more than 300,000 distinct CDR3 sequences, 4.5% to 7% of them seen once. Sequenced material: whole blood, taken in connection with sensitization to the hapten diphenylcyclopropenone (DPC). The receptor source for this set is a woman younger than 30 with alopecia areata. Some clones in this sample may be carry-over from other donors' samples.

This clonotype appeared a few times. The rearrangement joins TRBV9 to TRBJ1-6; D is possibly TRBD1 (5 bases). This CDR3 contains 16 residues. The germline CDR1 and CDR2 sequences are SGDLS and YYNGEE. The V gene lost 1 base and the J gene lost 0 bases, with 8 bases spanning the gap. The CDR3 loop reads CASSVSGHSYNSPLHF. The CDR3 nucleotides read TGTGCCAGCAGCGTATCGGGGCACTCCTATAATTCACCCCTCCACTTT. Variable domain in full (rest from reference TRBV9 and TRBJ1-6): DSGVTQTPKHLITATGQRVTLRCSPRSGDLSVYWYQQSLDQGLQFLIQYYNGEERAKGNILERFSAQQFPDLHSELNLSSLELGDSALYFCASSVSGHSYNSPLHFGNGTRLTVT.

A few counts support this clonotype. The J gene is TRBJ2-2, the V gene TRBV12-3 or TRBV12-4, with unresolved D. V was cut by 6 bases and J by 4 bases, with 12 bases left in between. This CDR3 is 14 amino acids long. CDR3 loop: CASSPRTSTGELFF. CDR3 coding DNA: TGTGCCAGCAGCCCCCGGACGAGCACCGGGGAGCTGTTTTTT.

In regard to this clonotype: One junction end disagrees with the germline gene, perhaps due to a read error. This rearrangement joins TRBV9 to TRBJ2-7, with D unresolved. This CDR3 contains 14 residues. In germline, CDR1 is SGDLS, CDR2 YYNGEE. This CDR3 is CASSVGQAPYEQYF. The CDR3 bases are TGTGCCAGCAGCGTCGGCCAGGCGCCCTATGAGCAGTACTTC.

This clonotype was observed a handful of times. The chain joins TRBV5-1 to TRBJ2-4, with 7 bases that match TRBD1. This CDR3 region has 16 residues. V shed 3 bases, J shed 2 bases, and the junction held 8 bases outside the gene matches. Germline V gene lookup returns CDR1 SGHRS and CDR2 YFSETQ. The CDR3 sequence: CASSSVFRGSKNIQYF. The CDR3 DNA follows: TGCGCCAGCAGCTCGGTCTTCAGGGGGTCCAAAAACATTCAGTACTTC.

This clonotype was picked up many times. In DNA form, the CDR3 reads TGCAGTGCTATAGGACAGGGTCCCTACAATGAGCAGTTCTTC. As protein: CSAIGQGPYNEQFF. The V call is TRBV20-1, the J call TRBJ2-1; TRBD1 matches at 8 bases. Germline CDR1 and CDR2: DFQATT and SNEGSKA (reference sequence). The CDR3 is 14 residues long. With 4 bases clipped from V and 2 bases from J, the junction kept 4 bases outside the gene matches.

At least ten counts were recorded for this clonotype. The V call is TRBV7-6, the J call TRBJ1-2; the D is unclear. The CDR3 covers 16 residues. The ends were cut back, 0 bases at V and 0 bases at J, with 11 bases in the middle. In germline, CDR1 is SGHVS, CDR2 FNYEAQ. The CDR3 loop reads CASSLAIGEANYGYTF. The CDR3 DNA reads TGTGCCAGCAGCTTAGCGATCGGGGAGGCTAACTATGGCTACACCTTC.

V is TRBV7-3 and J is TRBJ2-3; perhaps TRBD2 as D (7 bases). CDR3 size: 16 residues. Germline V lookup: CDR1 SGHTA, CDR2 FQGTGA. V was trimmed by 5 bases and J by 0 bases, leaving 15 bases between them. The CDR3 reads CASSLQRGASTDTQYF. The CDR3 DNA reads TGTGCCAGCAGCCTCCAACGGGGGGCCAGCACAGATACGCAGTATTTT.

The chain links TRBV10-3 to TRBJ1-1, with a tentative D call TRBD1 (5 bases). Germline V gene lookup returns CDR1 ENHRY and CDR2 SYGVKD. This CDR3 has 12 amino acids. The V gene lost 7 bases and the J gene lost 6 bases, with 12 bases spanning the gap. The CDR3 spells CAITSGGSEAFF. DNA for the CDR3: TGTGCCATCACTTCGGGGGGTTCTGAAGCTTTCTTT.

The rearrangement links TRBV20-1 to TRBJ2-1, with D unclear. This CDR3 spans 16 amino acids. Per germline, CDR1 DFQATT and CDR2 SNEGSKA (reference sequence). Between the trimmed V and J ends, which lost 3 bases and 8 bases, there was a span of 23 bases. CDR3 DNA: TGCAGTGCTAGGTCCACCCCCGCGATTTCATTCGATGAGCAGTTCTTC. This codes for CSARSTPAISFDEQFF.

This clonotype was counted ten times or more. The CDR3 reads CASSPRYGTEMYEQYF. CDR3 DNA: TGTGCCAGCTCACCTCGGTACGGGACCGAGATGTACGAGCAGTACTTC. V usage is TRBV18 and J usage is TRBJ2-7; the D call may be TRBD1 or TRBD2 (5 bases each). Germline lookup yields CDR1 KGHSH and CDR2 LQKENI. CDR3 length equals 16 residues. With 3 bases removed from V and 4 bases from J, the gap between germline ends came to 19 bases.

On this clonotype itself: With a much larger clone just one base away, this may be a read error. The chain employs TRBV6-5 and TRBJ1-5; D remains unclear. CDR3 length: 14 amino acids. Germline-derived CDR1 and CDR2 are MNHEY and SVGAGI. Trimming stripped 6 bases from V and 2 bases from J, with 11 bases between. In DNA form, the CDR3 reads TGTGCCAGCAGCGAGCGCACGGGCAATCAGCCCCAGCATTTT. Translating gives CASSERTGNQPQHF.

The V gene is TRBV29-1, the J gene TRBJ2-7; 9 bases line up with TRBD1. V lost 4 bases to trimming and J lost 6 bases; unmatched junction nucleotides: 4. The CDR3 has 12 amino acids. CDR1 is SQVTM, CDR2 ANQGSEA, per germline. CDR3 residues: CSVAGTGTEQYF. As DNA, the CDR3 is TGCAGCGTTGCCGGGACAGGGACCGAGCAGTACTTC.

This clonotype was seen repeatedly, ten times or more. The rearrangement links TRBV7-2 to TRBJ1-6; 10 bases align to TRBD1. This CDR3 is built from 16 residues. From germline, CDR1 is SGHTA and CDR2 FQGNSA. V lost 5 bases, J lost 7 bases, and 8 bases stayed unmatched. This chain's CDR3 is CASSRRQGAQNSPLHF. The CDR3 DNA reads TGTGCCAGCAGCCGTCGACAGGGGGCGCAAAATTCACCCCTCCACTTT.

This clonotype was picked up many times. The chain has TRBV6-6 and TRBJ2-6; D is perhaps TRBD1 (6 bases). The CDR3 runs 16 residues. The V and J ends lost 2 bases and 0 bases respectively, with 8 bases between them. The V gene's germline CDR1 is MNHNY and CDR2 SVGAGI (reference sequence). DNA for the CDR3: TGTGCCAGCAGTTACGGACAGATCTCTGGGGCCAACGTCCTGACTTTC. Translated, it gives CASSYGQISGANVLTF.